This TCR beta chain was sequenced during a study of blood T cells in healthy people across ages. Primed by a sample-barcoded 5' primer and a J-beta primer mix, a second PCR proceeded for 7 to 11 cycles. TCRdb reanalysed the 5' RACE reads using MiXCR and keeps one entry per CDR3 protein. The sample has about 800,000 distinct CDR3 sequences; about 25% are singletons. With regard to this clonotype: The target antigen is unknown. Since the CDR3 does not end with the conserved phenylalanine or tryptophan, this likely comes from a read error.

Study-wide findings and caveats: Both higher diversity and more naive CD4+ cells marked long-lived donors when set against aged donors.

V dropped 0 bases and J dropped 1 base, with 4 bases sitting between them. CDR1 is SGDLS and CDR2 is YYNGEE in the germline V gene. The CDR3 runs 14 residues. These data were also filed under a second study, of T cells of mothers and their children.

The chain employs TRBV9 and TRBJ2-2; D gene unclear. The source material was blood. This receptor was obtained from a boy under 18 in good health. CDR3 residues: CASSVALNTGELFL. In DNA, the CDR3 is TGTGCCAGCAGCGTAGCTTTGAACACCGGGGAGCTGTTTCTT.